This T cell receptor (beta chain) was identified during a study of response to subunit inactivated influenza vaccine. TCRdb reanalysed the RT-PCR reads using MiXCR and keeps one entry per CDR3 protein. This sample has 600,000 to 850,000 distinct CDR3 sequences, with 11% to 15% found just once. This clonotype was found a few times. The antigen is undetermined. Germline V gene data show CDR1 as MNHEY and CDR2 as SVGEGT. With 2 bases clipped from V and 1 base from J, the junction kept 4 bases outside the gene matches. The CDR3 totals 15 residues. Study results and caveats: T cells newly recruited by each seasonal influenza vaccination are few, the authors suggested.

The receptor's source is a man in his forties or fifties who received an inactivated influenza vaccine. This chain links TRBV6-2 or TRBV6-3 with TRBJ1-1, with 7 bases fitting TRBD1. The material was PBMCs from blood, obtained approximately 15 days before vaccination. Written as DNA, the CDR3 is TGTGCCAGCAGTTACAGGGGGCGAGGGAACACTGAAGCTTTCTTT. Translating it yields CASSYRGRGNTEAFF.